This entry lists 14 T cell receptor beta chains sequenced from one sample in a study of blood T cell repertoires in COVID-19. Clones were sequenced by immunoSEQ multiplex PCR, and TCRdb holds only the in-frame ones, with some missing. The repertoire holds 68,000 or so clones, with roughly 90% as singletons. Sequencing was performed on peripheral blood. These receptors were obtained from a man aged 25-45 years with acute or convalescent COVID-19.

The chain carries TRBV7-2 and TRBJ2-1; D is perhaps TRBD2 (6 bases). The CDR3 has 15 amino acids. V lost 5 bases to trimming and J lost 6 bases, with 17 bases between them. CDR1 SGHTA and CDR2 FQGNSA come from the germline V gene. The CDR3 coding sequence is TGTGCCAGCAGCCCGTCCCGGGGGTCCGTCAATGAGCAGTTCTTC. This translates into CASSPSRGSVNEQFF.

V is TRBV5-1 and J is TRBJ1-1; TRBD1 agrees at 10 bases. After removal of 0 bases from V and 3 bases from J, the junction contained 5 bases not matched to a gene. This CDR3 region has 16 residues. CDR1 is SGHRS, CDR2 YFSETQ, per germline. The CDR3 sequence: CASSLAVDRGDTEAFF. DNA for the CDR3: TGCGCCAGCAGCTTGGCCGTGGACAGGGGGGACACTGAAGCTTTCTTT.

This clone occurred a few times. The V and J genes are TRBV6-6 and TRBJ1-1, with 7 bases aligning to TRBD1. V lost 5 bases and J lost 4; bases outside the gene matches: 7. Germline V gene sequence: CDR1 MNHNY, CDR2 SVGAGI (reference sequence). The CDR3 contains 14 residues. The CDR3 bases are TGTGCCAGCAGTCGAATTCAGGGGGGCACTGAAGCTTTCTTT. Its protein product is CASSRIQGGTEAFF.

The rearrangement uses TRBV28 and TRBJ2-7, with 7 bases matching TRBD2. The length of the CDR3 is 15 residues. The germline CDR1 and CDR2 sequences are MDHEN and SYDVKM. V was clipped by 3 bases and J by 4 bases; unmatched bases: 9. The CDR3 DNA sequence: TGTGCCAGCAGTTTGAGGCGGGAGTGGGGGTACGAGCAGTACTTC. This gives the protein CASSLRREWGYEQYF.

The DNA of the CDR3 is TGCGCCAGCAGCTCAACAGGGGGCGCGGATGGCTACACCTTC. Residues: CASSSTGGADGYTF. V usage is TRBV5-1 and J usage is TRBJ1-2, with 9 nucleotides matching TRBD1. Germline-derived CDR1 and CDR2 are SGHRS and YFSETQ. The V segment lost 3 bases and the J segment 6 bases; nucleotides outside the gene matches: 6. The CDR3 runs to 14 residues. Using reference TRBV5-1 and TRBJ1-2 for the parts outside the CDR3, the full variable domain is KAGVTQTPRYLIKTRGQQVTLSCSPISGHRSVSWYQQTPGQGLQFLFEYFSETQRNKGNFPGRFSGRQFSNSRSEMNVSTLELGDSALYLCASSSTGGADGYTFGSGTRLTVV.

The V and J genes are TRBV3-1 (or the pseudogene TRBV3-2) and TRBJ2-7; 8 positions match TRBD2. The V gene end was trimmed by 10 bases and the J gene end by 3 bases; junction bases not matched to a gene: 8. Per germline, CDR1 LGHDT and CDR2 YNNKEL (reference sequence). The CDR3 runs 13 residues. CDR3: CATGGGTDYEQYF. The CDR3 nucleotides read TGTGCCACGGGGGGGGGCACCGACTACGAGCAGTACTTC.

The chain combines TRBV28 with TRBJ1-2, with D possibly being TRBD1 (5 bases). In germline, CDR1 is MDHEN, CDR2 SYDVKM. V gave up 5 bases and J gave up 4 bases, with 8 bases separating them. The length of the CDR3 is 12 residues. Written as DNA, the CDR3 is TGTGCCAGCAGTACGGGGGGCTATGGCTACACCTTC. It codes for CASSTGGYGYTF.

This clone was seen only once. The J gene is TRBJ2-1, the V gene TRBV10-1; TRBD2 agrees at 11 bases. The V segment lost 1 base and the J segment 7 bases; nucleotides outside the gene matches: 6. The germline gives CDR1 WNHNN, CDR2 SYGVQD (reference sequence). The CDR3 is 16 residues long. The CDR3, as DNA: TGCGCCAGCAGTGAGTTTGATAGCGGGAGGGGGAATGAGCAGTTCTTC. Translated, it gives CASSEFDSGRGNEQFF.

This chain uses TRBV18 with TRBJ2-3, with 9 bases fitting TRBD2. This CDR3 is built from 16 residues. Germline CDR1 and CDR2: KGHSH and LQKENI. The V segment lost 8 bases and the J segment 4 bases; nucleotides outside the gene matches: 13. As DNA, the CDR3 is TGTGCCAGCGCCCCAGCGGGAGGTGGTTGGGCAGATACGCAGTATTTT. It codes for CASAPAGGGWADTQYF. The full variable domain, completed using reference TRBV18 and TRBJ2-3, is NAGVMQNPRHLVRRRGQEARLRCSPMKGHSHVYWYRQLPEEGLKFMVYLQKENIIDESGMPKERFSAEFPKEGPSILRIQQVVRGDSAAYFCASAPAGGGWADTQYFGPGTRLTVL.

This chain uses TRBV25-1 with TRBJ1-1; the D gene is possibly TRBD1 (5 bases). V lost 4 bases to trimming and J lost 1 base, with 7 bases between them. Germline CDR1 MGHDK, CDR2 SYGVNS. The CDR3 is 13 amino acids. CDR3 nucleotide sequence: TGTGCCAGCAGTGGCAGGGAGAACACTGAAGCTTTCTTT. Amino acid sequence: CASSGRENTEAFF.

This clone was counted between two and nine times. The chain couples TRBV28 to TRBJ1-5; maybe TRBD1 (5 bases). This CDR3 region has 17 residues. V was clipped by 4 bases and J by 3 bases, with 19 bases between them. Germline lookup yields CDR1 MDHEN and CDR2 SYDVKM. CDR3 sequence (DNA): TGTGCCAGCAGTTCCCCCGGGACTAGCCTGTACAATCAGCCCCAGCATTTT. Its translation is CASSSPGTSLYNQPQHF.

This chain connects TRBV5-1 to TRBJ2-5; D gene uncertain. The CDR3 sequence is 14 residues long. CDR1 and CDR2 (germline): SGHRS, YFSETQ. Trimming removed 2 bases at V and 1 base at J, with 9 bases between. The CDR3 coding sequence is TGCGCCAGCAGCTTTTTAGATCTCCAAGAGACCCAGTACTTC. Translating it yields CASSFLDLQETQYF.

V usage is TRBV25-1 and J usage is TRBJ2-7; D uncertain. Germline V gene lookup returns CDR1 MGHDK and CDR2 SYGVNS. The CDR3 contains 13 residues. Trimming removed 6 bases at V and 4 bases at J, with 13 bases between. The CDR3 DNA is TGTGCCAGCAGCCAAGAAGCCAGGTACGAGCAGTACTTC. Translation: CASSQEARYEQYF.

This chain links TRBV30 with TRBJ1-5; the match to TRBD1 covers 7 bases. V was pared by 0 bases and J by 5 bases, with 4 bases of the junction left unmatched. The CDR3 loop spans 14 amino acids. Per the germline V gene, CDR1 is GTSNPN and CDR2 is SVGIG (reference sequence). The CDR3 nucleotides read TGTGCCTGGAGTGTATCAGGGGGACATCAGCCCCAGCATTTT. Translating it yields CAWSVSGGHQPQHF.